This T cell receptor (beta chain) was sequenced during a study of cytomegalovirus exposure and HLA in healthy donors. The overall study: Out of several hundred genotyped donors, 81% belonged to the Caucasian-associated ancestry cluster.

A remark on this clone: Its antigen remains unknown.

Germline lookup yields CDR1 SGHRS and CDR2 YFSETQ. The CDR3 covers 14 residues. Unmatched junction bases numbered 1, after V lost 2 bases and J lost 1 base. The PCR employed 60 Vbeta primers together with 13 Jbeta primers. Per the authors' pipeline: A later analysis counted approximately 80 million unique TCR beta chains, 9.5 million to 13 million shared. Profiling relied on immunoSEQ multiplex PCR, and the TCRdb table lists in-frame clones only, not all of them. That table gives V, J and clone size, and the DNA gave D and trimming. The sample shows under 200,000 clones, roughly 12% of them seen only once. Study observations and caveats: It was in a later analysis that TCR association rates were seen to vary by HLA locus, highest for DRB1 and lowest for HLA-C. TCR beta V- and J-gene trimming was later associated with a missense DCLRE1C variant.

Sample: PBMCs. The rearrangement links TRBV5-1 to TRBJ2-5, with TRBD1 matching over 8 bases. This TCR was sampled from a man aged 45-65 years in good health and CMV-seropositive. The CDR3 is CASSFQGAQETQYF. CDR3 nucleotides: TGCGCCAGCAGCTTTCAGGGGGCCCAAGAGACCCAGTACTTC.